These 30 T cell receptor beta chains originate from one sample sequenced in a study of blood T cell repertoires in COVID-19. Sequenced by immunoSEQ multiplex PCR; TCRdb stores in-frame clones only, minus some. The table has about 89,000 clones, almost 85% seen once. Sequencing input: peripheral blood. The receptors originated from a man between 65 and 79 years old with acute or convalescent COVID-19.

CDR3 DNA sequence: TGTGCCAGTAACTCACTGACAGGTGGGAACACTGAAGCTTTCTTT. The encoded protein is CASNSLTGGNTEAFF. The chain is built from TRBV19 and TRBJ1-1, with D tentatively TRBD1 (6 bases). With 7 bases removed from V and 1 base from J, the gap between germline ends came to 16 bases. The CDR3 runs 15 residues. CDR1 is LNHDA and CDR2 is SQIVND in the germline V gene (reference sequence).

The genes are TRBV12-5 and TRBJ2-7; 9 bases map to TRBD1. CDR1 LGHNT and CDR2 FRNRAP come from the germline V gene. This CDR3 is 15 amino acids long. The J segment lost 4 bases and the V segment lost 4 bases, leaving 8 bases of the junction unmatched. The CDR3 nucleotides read TGTGCTAGTGGTTCTGGCCGGGGACAGGGTTACGAGCAGTACTTC. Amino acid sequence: CASGSGRGQGYEQYF.

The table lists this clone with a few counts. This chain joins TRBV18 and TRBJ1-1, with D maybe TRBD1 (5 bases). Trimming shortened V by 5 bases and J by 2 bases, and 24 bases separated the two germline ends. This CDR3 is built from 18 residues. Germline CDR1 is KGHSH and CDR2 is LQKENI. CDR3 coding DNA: TGTGCCAGCTCAGCTACCGGGACGCTTTTCGGGGGAAACACTGAAGCTTTCTTT. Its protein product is CASSATGTLFGGNTEAFF.

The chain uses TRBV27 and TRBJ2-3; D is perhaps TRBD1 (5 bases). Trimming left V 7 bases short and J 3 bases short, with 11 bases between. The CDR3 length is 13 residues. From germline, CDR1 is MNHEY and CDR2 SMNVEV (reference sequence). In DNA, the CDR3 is TGTGCCAGCAAAGGGGCAGGGACAGATACGCAGTATTTT. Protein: CASKGAGTDTQYF.

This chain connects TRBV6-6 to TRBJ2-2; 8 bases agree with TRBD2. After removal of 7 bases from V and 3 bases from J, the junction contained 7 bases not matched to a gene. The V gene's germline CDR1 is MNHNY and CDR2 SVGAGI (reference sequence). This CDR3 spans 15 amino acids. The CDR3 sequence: CASNQERGYTGELFF. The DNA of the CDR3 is TGTGCCAGCAATCAAGAGCGGGGGTACACCGGGGAGCTGTTTTTT.

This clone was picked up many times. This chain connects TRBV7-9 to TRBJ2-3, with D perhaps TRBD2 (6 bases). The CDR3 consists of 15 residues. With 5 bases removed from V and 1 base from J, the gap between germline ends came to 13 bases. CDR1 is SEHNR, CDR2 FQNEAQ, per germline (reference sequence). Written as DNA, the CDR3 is TGTGCCAGCAGCACTCGACTAGGTGGCACAGATACGCAGTATTTT. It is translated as CASSTRLGGTDTQYF.

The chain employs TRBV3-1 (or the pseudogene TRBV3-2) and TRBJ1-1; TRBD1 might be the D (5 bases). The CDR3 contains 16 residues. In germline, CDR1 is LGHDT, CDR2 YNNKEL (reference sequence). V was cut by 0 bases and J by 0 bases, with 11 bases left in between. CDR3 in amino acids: CASSQDPGRVNTEAFF. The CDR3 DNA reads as TGTGCCAGCAGCCAAGACCCAGGCAGGGTGAACACTGAAGCTTTCTTT.

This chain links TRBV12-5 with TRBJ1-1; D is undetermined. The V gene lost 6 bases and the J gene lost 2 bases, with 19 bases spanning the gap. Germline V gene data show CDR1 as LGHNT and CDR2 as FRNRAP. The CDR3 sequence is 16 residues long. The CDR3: CASGPPPGGRNTEAFF. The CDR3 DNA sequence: TGTGCTAGTGGCCCCCCCCCGGGAGGGCGTAACACTGAAGCTTTCTTT.

CDR3 coding DNA: TGTGCCAGCAGTTCTACCCGCTCCCGCCACGAGCAGTACTTC. As protein: CASSSTRSRHEQYF. The rearrangement uses TRBV6-5 and TRBJ2-7, with no clear D. The germline V gene has CDR1 MNHEY and CDR2 SVGAGI. Trimming pared 4 bases from V and 5 bases from J, leaving 15 bases between. This CDR3 contains 14 residues.

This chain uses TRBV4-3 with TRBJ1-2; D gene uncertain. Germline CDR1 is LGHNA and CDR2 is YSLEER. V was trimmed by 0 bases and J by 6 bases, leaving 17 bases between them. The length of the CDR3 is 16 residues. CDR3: CASSQEGPGIYDGYTF. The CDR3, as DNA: TGCGCCAGCAGCCAAGAAGGTCCGGGGATCTATGATGGCTACACCTTC.

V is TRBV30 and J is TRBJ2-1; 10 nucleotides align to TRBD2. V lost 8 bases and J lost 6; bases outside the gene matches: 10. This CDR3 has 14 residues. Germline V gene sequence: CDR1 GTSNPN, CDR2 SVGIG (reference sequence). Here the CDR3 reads CAAQRASGSNEQFF. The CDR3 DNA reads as TGTGCCGCCCAGAGGGCTAGCGGGAGCAATGAGCAGTTCTTC.

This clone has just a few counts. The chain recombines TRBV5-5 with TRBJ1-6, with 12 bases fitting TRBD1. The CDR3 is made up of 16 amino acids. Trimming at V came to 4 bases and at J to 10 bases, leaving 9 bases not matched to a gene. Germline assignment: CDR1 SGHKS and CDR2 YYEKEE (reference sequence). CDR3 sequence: CASSPPGDRGRSPLHF. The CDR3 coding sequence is TGTGCCAGCAGCCCCCCCGGGGACAGGGGGCGATCACCCCTCCACTTT.

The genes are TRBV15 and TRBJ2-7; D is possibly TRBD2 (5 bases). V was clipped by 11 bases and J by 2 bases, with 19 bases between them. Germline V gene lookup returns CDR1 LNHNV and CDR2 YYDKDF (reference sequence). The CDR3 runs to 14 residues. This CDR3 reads CASSPSGSAYEQYF. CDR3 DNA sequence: TGTGCCTCTTCTCCATCCGGTAGCGCCTACGAGCAGTACTTC.

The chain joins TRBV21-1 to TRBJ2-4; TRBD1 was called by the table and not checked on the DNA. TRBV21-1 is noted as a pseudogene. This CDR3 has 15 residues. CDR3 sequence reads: CASSSDRGAKNIQYF. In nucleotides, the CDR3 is TGTGCCAGCAGCAGTGACAGGGGAGCCAAAAACATTCAGTACTTC.

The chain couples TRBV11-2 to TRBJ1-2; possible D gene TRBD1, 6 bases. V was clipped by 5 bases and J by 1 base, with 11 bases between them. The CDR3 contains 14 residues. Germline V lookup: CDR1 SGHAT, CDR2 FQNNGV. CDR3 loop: CASSPRGSNYGYTF. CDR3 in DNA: TGTGCCAGCAGCCCCAGGGGAAGTAACTATGGCTACACCTTC.

The CDR3, as DNA: TGTGCCAGCACCGGGACAGGGTATTACAATGAGCAGTTCTTC. Translated: CASTGTGYYNEQFF. The gene calls are TRBV28 and TRBJ2-1; 9 bases align to TRBD1. The CDR3 extends over 14 amino acids. Germline lookup yields CDR1 MDHEN and CDR2 SYDVKM. Unmatched junction bases numbered 5, after V lost 7 bases and J lost 4 bases.

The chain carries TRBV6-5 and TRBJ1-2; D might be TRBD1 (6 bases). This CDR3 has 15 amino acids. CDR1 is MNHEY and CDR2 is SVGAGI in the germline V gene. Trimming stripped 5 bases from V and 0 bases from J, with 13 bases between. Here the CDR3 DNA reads TGTGCCAGCAGTCCTGGAGGGGGGGCTAACTATGGCTACACCTTC. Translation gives CASSPGGGANYGYTF.

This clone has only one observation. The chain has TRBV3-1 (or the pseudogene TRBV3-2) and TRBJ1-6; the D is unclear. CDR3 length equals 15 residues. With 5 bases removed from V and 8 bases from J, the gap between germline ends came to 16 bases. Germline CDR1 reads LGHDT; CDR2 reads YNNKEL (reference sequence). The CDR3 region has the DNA TGTGCCAGCAGCGCGAACGGTCCCCTTCATTCACCCCTCCACTTT. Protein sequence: CASSANGPLHSPLHF.

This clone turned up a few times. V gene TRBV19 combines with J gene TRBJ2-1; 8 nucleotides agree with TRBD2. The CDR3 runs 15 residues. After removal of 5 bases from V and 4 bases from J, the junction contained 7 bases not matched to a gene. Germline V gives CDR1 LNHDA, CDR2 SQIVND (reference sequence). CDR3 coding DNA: TGTGCCAGTAGTTGGGCCAGCGGGGGTTACAATGAGCAGTTCTTC. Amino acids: CASSWASGGYNEQFF.

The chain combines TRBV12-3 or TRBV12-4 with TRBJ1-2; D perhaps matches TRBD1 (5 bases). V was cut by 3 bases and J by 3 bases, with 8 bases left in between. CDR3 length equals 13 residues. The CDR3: CASSLGGDYGYTF. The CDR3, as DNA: TGTGCCAGCAGTTTGGGGGGGGACTATGGCTACACCTTC.

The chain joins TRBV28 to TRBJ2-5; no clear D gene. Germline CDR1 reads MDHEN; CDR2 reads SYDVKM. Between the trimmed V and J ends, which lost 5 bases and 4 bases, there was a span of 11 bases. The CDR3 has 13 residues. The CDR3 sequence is CASSTQYGETQYF. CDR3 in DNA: TGTGCCAGCAGTACCCAGTATGGAGAGACCCAGTACTTC.

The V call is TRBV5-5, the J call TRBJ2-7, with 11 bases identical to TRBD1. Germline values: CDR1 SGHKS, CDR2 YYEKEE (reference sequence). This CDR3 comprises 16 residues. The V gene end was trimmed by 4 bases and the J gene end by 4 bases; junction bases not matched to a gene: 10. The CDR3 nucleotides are TGTGCCAGCAGCGGAGGCCCGGGACAGGGGGTTTACGAGCAGTACTTC. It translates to CASSGGPGQGVYEQYF.

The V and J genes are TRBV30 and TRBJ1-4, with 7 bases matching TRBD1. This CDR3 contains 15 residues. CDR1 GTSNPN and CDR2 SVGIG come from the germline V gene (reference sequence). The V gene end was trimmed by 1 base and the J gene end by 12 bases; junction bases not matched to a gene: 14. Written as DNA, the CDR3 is TGTGCCTGGAGTGACCCCCAGGGACAGTATATCGAACTGTTTTTT. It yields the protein CAWSDPQGQYIELFF.

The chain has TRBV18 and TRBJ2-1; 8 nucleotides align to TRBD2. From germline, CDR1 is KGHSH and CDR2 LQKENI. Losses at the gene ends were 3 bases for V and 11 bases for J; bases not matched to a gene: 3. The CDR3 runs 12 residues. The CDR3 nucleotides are TGTGCCAGCTCACCGGCGGGGGGCCAGCAGTTCTTC. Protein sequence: CASSPAGGQQFF.

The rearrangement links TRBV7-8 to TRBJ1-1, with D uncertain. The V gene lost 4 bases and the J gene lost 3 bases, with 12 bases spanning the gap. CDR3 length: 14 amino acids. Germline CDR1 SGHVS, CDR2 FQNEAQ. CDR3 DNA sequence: TGTGCCAGCAGCTGGAGCGGGGAGGACACTGAAGCTTTCTTT. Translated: CASSWSGEDTEAFF.

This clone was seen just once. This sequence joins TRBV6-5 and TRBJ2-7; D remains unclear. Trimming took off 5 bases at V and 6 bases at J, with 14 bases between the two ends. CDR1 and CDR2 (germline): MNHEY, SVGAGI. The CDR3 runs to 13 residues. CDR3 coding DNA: TGTGCCAGCAGTACTTCATTCCCCTCCGAGCAGTACTTC. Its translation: CASSTSFPSEQYF.

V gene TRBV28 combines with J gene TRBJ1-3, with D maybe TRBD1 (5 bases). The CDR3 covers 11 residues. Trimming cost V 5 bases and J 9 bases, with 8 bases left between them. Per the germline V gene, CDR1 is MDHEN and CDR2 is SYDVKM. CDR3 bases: TGTGCCAGCAGTCGACAGTTCACCATATATTTT. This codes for CASSRQFTIYF. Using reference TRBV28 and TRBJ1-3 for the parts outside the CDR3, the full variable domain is DVKVTQSSRYLVKRTGEKVFLECVQDMDHENMFWYRQDPGLGLRLIYFSYDVKMKEKGDIPEGYSVSREKKERFSLILESASTNQTSMYLCASSRQFTIYFGEGSWLTVV.

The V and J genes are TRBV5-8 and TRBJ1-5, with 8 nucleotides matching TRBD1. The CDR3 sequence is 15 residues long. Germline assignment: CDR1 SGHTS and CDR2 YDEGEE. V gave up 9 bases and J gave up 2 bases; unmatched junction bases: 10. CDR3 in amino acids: CATIPATGGNQPQHF. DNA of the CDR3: TGTGCCACCATACCTGCGACAGGGGGCAATCAGCCCCAGCATTTT.

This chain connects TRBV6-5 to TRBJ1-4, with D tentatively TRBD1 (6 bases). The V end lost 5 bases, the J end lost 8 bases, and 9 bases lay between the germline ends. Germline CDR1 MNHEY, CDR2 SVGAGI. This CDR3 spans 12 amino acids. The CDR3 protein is CASSMQGEKLFF. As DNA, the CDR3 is TGTGCCAGCAGTATGCAGGGGGAAAAACTGTTTTTT.

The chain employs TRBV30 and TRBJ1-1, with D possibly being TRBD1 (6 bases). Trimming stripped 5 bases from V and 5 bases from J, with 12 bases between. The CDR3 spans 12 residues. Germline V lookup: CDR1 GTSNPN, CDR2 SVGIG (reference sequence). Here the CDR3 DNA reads TGTGCCTGGGACAGGCTGGAAACTGAAGCTTTCTTT. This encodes CAWDRLETEAFF.